This TCR beta chain was sequenced in a study of PD-L1 blockade in urothelial cancer (dated by TCRdb to about 2017). Regarding the complete study: Therapy was started in the mid-2010s for all patients, and atezolizumab 1,200 mg was administered intravenously every 3 weeks. About 85% of the roughly 29 patients were identified as males with urothelial cancer of bladder origin, and a prior smoking history was reported by 18 of 29 patients. Patients had an ECOG performance status of 0 or 1 and had received between 0 and 3 prior chemotherapy regimens. Blood samples were analyzed 3 weeks after the start of treatment (second dose) and 6 weeks after the start of treatment. A median of 141,255 T cells and roughly 80,000 unique TCRs was obtained from blood samples, and a median clonality of roughly 0.08 was observed. The study, an exploratory multi-omic analysis, examined somatic, immune and clinical correlates of response to PD-L1 blockade with atezolizumab in urothelial cancer. TCR sequencing covered pretreatment tumor samples and matched, serially collected peripheral blood taken before and after atezolizumab treatment. Progression-free survival longer than 6 months counted as durable clinical benefit, and TCR features were additionally tested against both progression-free and overall survival. In the same patients, pretreatment tumors underwent whole exome sequencing and RNA sequencing in addition to TCR sequencing. Fewer than ten patients reached durable clinical benefit, while about 19 patients did not. Pretreatment blood TCR-seq was available for about 27 patients, at least one posttreatment blood collection was obtained for about 24 patients, and tumor TCR-seq was available for about 24 patients.

What the study reported, not specific to this receptor: Greater expansion of tumor-associated TCR clones in peripheral blood 3 weeks after the start of treatment was observed in patients with durable benefit (n of about 20, p = 0.022). A pretreatment peripheral blood TCR clonality below the median was linked to improved progression-free and overall survival. Small sample size (n ≈ 29) and many exploratory analyses mean the results are intended to be hypothesis-generating.

Synthetic TCR analog templates were spiked into each PCR so that absolute template abundance could be estimated from read counts. The immunoSEQ assay was used to amplify TCRbeta CDR3 regions from genomic DNA with bias-controlled V and J gene primers. Sequencing of rearranged TCRbeta segments was performed at approximately 20X coverage. The paper's processing steps were these. Sequencing errors were corrected by clustering, and CDR3s were annotated against IMGT so that V, D and J genes could be assigned. Downstream analyses used only productive TCRbeta rearrangements, leaving out any out-of-frame or stop-codon sequences. Clonality was calculated as one minus the Shannon entropy normalized by the log of the number of unique productive sequences. Clones differing between time points or between blood and tumor were identified using Fisher's exact test with Benjamini-Hochberg correction, with an adjusted p below 0.01 applied as the threshold. As stored in TCRdb, this immuneACCESS dataset retains in-frame rearrangements with V and J assigned. A fraction of the clones does not appear; measured against another copy, unresolved V genes explain less than half of the discrepancy, and the remainder lacks a known reason. From that table come the V and J calls and clone size; the DNA was used to work out D and trimming. Counted in this sample were some 23,000 clones; approximately 86% of them appeared once. The top ten clones comprise 1.6% of the sample.

Comment on this clone: Its antigen target is currently unknown. There are no base qualities to consult, and no much larger clone falls within one base.

What the time point label conveys for this sample: peripheral blood 6 weeks after treatment start. The cohort comprised 25 to 35 patients with locally advanced or metastatic urothelial carcinoma treated at Memorial Sloan Kettering on a trial protocol. Peripheral blood mononuclear cells were collected pretreatment and during treatment, with between 1 and 8 total time points obtained per patient. The Qiagen DNeasy Blood extraction kit was used to purify genomic DNA from total PBMCs and tumor samples. PBMCs were collected pretreatment and during treatment, and were isolated and stored as previously described. CDR1 is given as SGHRS and CDR2 as YFSETQ, both from the germline V gene. Inclusive of the bounding cysteine and phenylalanine, the CDR3 is 14 residues long. Left in the record is the CDR3 DNA by itself, 42 bases read in frame from the first base. V lost 4 bases and J lost 8 bases, and the count of bases not matched to a germline gene is 7.

This TCR was recovered from a man aged 65 to 79 with urothelial cancer. The material sequenced was PBMCs, taken around atezolizumab (anti-PD-L1) treatment. The chain is assembled from TRBV5-1 and TRBJ1-4; 8 central bases correspond to TRBD1. The CDR3 protein: CASSAQGEGEKLFF. The DNA reads as follows: TGCGCCAGCAGCGCACAGGGGGAAGGGGAAAAACTGTTTTTT.